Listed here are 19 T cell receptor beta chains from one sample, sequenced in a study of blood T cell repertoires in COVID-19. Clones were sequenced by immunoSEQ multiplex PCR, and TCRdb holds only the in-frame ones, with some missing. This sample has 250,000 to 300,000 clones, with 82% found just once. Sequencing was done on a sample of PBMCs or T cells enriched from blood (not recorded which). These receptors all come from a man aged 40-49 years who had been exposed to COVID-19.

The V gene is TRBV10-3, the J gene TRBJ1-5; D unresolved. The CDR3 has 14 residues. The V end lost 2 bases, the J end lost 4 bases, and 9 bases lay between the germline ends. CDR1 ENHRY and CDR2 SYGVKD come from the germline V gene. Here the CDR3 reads CAISEARQNQPQHF. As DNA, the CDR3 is TGTGCCATCAGTGAGGCGAGACAAAATCAGCCCCAGCATTTT.

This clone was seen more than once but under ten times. The CDR3 protein is CASPRGVLEQFF. The CDR3 DNA reads TGTGCCAGCCCCAGGGGGGTTTTAGAGCAGTTCTTC. This sequence joins TRBV2 and TRBJ2-1; a possible D gene is TRBD1 (7 bases). Germline-derived CDR1 and CDR2 are SNHLY and FYNNEI. Trimming stripped 8 bases from V and 10 bases from J, with 15 bases between. The CDR3 sequence is 12 residues long.

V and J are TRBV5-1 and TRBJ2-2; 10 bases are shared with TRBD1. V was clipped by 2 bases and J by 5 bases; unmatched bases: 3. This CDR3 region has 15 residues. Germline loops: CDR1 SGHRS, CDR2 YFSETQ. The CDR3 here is CASSFAGQGTGELFF. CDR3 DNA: TGCGCCAGCAGCTTCGCGGGACAGGGGACCGGGGAGCTGTTTTTT.

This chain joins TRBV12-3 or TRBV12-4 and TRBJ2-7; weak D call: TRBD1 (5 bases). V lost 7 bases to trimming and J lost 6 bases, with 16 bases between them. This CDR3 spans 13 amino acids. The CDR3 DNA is TGTGCCAGCAAGGAAGGGGCAATGGGCGAGCAGTACTTC. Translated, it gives CASKEGAMGEQYF.

CDR3 in DNA: TGTGCCAGCAGCCCGCGGACAGGGCAGAATTCACCCCTCCACTTT. This gives the protein CASSPRTGQNSPLHF. V gene TRBV11-2 combines with J gene TRBJ1-6; 8 bases are a match to TRBD1. The CDR3 spans 15 residues. The junction had 7 bases not matched to a gene; V was cut back by 5 bases and J by 7 bases. Germline-derived CDR1 and CDR2 are SGHAT and FQNNGV.

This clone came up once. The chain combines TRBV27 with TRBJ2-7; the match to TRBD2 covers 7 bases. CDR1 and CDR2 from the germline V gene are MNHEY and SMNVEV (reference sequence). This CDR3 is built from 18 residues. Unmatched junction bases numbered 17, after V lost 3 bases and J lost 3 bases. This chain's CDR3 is CASSFRGLRDYPYYEQYF. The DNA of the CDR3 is TGTGCCAGCAGTTTCCGCGGATTACGGGACTACCCTTACTACGAGCAGTACTTC.

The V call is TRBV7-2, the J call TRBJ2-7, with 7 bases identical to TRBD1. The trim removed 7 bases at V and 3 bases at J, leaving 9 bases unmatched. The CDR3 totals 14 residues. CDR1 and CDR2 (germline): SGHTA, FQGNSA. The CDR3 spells CASTLRDRVYEQYF. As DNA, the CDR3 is TGTGCCAGCACACTCCGGGACAGAGTCTACGAGCAGTACTTC.

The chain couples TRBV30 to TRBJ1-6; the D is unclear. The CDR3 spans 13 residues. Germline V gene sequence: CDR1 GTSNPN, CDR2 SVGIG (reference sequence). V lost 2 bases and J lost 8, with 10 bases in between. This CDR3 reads CAWSTQADSPLHF. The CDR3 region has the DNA TGTGCCTGGAGTACACAAGCGGATTCACCCCTCCACTTT.

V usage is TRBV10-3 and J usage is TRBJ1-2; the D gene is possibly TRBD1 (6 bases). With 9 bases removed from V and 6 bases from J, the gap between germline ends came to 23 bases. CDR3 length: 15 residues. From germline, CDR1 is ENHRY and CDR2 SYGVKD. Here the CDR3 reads CAMAVNRDPPNGYTF. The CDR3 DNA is TGTGCCATGGCCGTGAACAGGGACCCTCCTAATGGCTACACCTTC.

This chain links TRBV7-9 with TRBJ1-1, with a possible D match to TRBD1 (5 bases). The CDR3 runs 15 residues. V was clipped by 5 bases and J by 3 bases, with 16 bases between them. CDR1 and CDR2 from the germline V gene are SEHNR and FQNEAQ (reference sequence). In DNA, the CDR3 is TGTGCCAGCAGCCCCCAGGGTCTTAGGGACACTGAAGCTTTCTTT. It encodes CASSPQGLRDTEAFF.

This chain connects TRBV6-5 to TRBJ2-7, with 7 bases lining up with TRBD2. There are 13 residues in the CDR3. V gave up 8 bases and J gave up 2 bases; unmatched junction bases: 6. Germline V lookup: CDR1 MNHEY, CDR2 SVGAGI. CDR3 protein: CASGWSGTYEQYF. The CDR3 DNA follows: TGTGCCAGCGGATGGAGCGGGACCTACGAGCAGTACTTC.

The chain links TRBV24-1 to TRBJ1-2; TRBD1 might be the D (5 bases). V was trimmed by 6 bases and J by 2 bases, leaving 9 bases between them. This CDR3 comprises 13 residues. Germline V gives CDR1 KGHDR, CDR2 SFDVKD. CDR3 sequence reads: CATSTGQNYGYTF. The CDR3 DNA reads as TGTGCCACCAGTACTGGACAAAACTATGGCTACACCTTC.

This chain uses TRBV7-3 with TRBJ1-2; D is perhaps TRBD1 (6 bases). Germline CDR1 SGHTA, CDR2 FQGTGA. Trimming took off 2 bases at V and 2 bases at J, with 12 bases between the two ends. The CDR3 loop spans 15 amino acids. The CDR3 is CASSLSTGLNYGYTF. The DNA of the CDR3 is TGTGCCAGCAGCTTATCGACAGGCCTAAACTATGGCTACACCTTC.

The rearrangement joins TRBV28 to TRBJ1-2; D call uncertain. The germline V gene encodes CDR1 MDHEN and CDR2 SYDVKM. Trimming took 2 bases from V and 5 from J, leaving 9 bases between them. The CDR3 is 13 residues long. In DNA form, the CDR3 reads TGTGCCAGCAGTTTAGGAGTTGGTTATGGCTACACCTTC. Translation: CASSLGVGYGYTF.

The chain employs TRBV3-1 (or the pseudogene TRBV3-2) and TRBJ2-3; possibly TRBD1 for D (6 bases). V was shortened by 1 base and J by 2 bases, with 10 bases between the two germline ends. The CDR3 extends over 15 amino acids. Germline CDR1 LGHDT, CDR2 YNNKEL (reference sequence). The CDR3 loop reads CASSQAGQFTDTQYF. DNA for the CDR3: TGTGCCAGCAGCCAAGCCGGACAGTTCACAGATACGCAGTATTTT.

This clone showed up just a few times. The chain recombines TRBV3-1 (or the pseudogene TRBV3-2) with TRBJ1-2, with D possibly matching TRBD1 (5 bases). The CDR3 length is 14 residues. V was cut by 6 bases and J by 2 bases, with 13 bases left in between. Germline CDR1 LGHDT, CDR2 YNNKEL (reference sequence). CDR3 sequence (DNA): TGTGCCAGCAGACCGAGCGACAGAAACTATGGCTACACCTTC. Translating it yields CASRPSDRNYGYTF.

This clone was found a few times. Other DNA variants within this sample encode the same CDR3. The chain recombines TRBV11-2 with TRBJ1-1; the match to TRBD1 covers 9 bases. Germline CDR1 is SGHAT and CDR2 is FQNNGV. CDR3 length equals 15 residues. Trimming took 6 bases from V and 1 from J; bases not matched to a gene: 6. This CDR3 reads CASSLTGGSNTEAFF. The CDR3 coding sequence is TGTGCCAGCAGTTTAACAGGGGGCTCGAACACTGAAGCTTTCTTT.

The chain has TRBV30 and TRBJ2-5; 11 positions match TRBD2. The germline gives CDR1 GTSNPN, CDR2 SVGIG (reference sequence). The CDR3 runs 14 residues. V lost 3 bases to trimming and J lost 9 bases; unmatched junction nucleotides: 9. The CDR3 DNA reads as TGTGCCTGGAGGCTAGCGGGAGGCCCCCCTTCCCAGTACTTC. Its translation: CAWRLAGGPPSQYF.

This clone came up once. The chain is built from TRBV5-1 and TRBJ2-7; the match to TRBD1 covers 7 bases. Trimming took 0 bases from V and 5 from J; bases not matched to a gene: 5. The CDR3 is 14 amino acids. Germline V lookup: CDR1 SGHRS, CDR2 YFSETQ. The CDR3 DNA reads TGCGCCAGCAGCTTGGGTCAGGGGGAAGACGAGCAGTACTTC. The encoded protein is CASSLGQGEDEQYF.